This is a list of T cell receptor beta chains from one sample in a study of blood T cell repertoires in COVID-19. Clones were sequenced by immunoSEQ multiplex PCR, and TCRdb holds only the in-frame ones, with some missing. The sample has 250,000 to 300,000 clones, approximately 88% seen once. Sequencing was done on a sample of peripheral blood. These receptor sequences come from a woman aged 70-85 years with COVID-19, enrolled during active disease. CDR3s include the opening cysteine and the closing phenylalanine or tryptophan. The order of the fields is V gene, clone size, J gene, D gene, CDR3 DNA, CDR3 protein. A D gene is named only where the DNA matches it firmly. Rows give clone size only sometimes, using once, few, many, or a class for an expanded clone.

V: TRBV6-5
size: -
J: TRBJ1-6
D: -
DNA: TGTGCCAGCAGAGAGGCGCTGGGGGCTTCACCCCTCCACTTT
CDR3: CASREALGASPLHF

V: TRBV19
size: -
J: TRBJ2-5
D: -
DNA: TGTGCCAGTAGTGCAGGGCACCAGGAGACCCAGTACTTC
CDR3: CASSAGHQETQYF

V: TRBV28
size: -
J: TRBJ2-1
D: -
DNA: TGTGCCAGCAGTCCCCCGAGGCGGAGGGTCTACAATGAGCAGTTCTTC
CDR3: CASSPPRRRVYNEQFF

V: TRBV3-1/TRBV3-2
size: -
J: TRBJ1-5
D: -
DNA: TGTGCCAGCAGCCAAGACCCCCTCAATCAGCCCCAGCATTTT
CDR3: CASSQDPLNQPQHF

V: TRBV27
size: -
J: TRBJ2-1
D: TRBD2
DNA: TGTGCCAGCAGTTTGTTACCGGGGACTAGCGGGTTAGCAGGTAATGAGCAGTTCTTC
CDR3: CASSLLPGTSGLAGNEQFF

V: TRBV6-5
size: -
J: TRBJ1-1
D: TRBD1
DNA: TGTGCCAGCAGTTACTCGCGAGGACAGGACACTGAAGCTTTCTTT
CDR3: CASSYSRGQDTEAFF

V: TRBV5-1
size: -
J: TRBJ2-2
D: TRBD2
DNA: TGCGCCAGCAGCTTGGGCCCGGGAGGAGCCGGGGAGCTGTTTTTT
CDR3: CASSLGPGGAGELFF

V: TRBV4-2
size: -
J: TRBJ2-1
D: TRBD2
DNA: TGTGCCAGCAGCCAAGGGCGGGAGGGGTACAATGAGCAGTTCTTC
CDR3: CASSQGREGYNEQFF

V: TRBV9
size: -
J: TRBJ1-5
D: -
DNA: TGTGCCAGCAGCGCACGGGGAGACAATCAGCCCCAGCATTTT
CDR3: CASSARGDNQPQHF

V: TRBV24-1
size: -
J: TRBJ1-4
D: TRBD1
DNA: TGTGCCACCAGTGACGGGACAGGAACAGGGGATAATGAAAAACTGTTTTTT
CDR3: CATSDGTGTGDNEKLFF

V: TRBV6-2/TRBV6-3
size: -
J: TRBJ1-3
D: -
DNA: TGTGCCAGCAGTTCAGATGCTCTCTCTGGAAACACCATATATTTT
CDR3: CASSSDALSGNTIYF

V: TRBV28
size: -
J: TRBJ2-5
D: -
DNA: TGTGCCAGCAGTTTATTTGGGGGCGGGGAGACCCAGTACTTC
CDR3: CASSLFGGGETQYF

V: TRBV13
size: -
J: TRBJ2-2
D: -
DNA: TGTGCCAGCAGCACGAAAGCGGGGGAGCTGTTTTTT
CDR3: CASSTKAGELFF

V: TRBV27
size: -
J: TRBJ1-1
D: -
DNA: TGTGCCAGCAGTTTAGACGGGTCCACTGAAGCTTTCTTT
CDR3: CASSLDGSTEAFF

V: TRBV5-4
size: -
J: TRBJ1-3
D: -
DNA: TGTGCCAGCAGCTTGGCCTCAGGGAACTCTGGAAACACCATATATTTT
CDR3: CASSLASGNSGNTIYF

V: TRBV28
size: -
J: TRBJ1-1
D: -
DNA: TGTGCCAGCACTCACACTGAAGCTTTCTTT
CDR3: CASTHTEAFF

V: TRBV9
size: many
J: TRBJ2-2
D: -
DNA: TGTGCCAGCAGCGCCGGGACACCGAACACCGGGGAGCTGTTTTTT
CDR3: CASSAGTPNTGELFF

V: TRBV15
size: -
J: TRBJ1-2
D: -
DNA: TGTGCCACCAGCAGAGATTTAATTCCCCGAGCCTCTGGCTACACCTTC
CDR3: CATSRDLIPRASGYTF

V: TRBV14
size: -
J: TRBJ1-1
D: -
DNA: TGTGCCAGCAGCCCCGGGGATGTAGCTTTCTTT
CDR3: CASSPGDVAFF

V: TRBV27
size: once
J: TRBJ2-3
D: TRBD2
DNA: TGTGCCAGCAGTCCCCTAGCGGGAGCTCGGCAGTATTTT
CDR3: CASSPLAGARQYF

V: TRBV7-9
size: -
J: TRBJ2-7
D: TRBD1
DNA: TGTGCCAGCAGCTTAGAGGACAGGGCGCAGTACTTC
CDR3: CASSLEDRAQYF

V: TRBV21-1
size: -
J: TRBJ1-5
D: -
DNA: TGTGCCAGCAGCAACTTGAACAGTTTTAGAGCGGATCAGCCCCAGCATTTT
CDR3: CASSNLNSFRADQPQHF

V: TRBV2
size: -
J: TRBJ2-7
D: TRBD2
DNA: TGTGCCAGCACCAGAGGGCTAGCGGGAGGCGAGCAGTACTTC
CDR3: CASTRGLAGGEQYF

V: TRBV5-6
size: -
J: TRBJ2-1
D: TRBD2
DNA: TGTGCCAGCAGCTTGGGACTAGCGGGTGTCGAGCAGTTCTTC
CDR3: CASSLGLAGVEQFF

V: TRBV10-2
size: few
J: TRBJ2-4
D: -
DNA: TGCGCCAGCAGTGACAGGGGGGACATTCAGTACTTC
CDR3: CASSDRGDIQYF

V: TRBV25-1
size: -
J: TRBJ2-1
D: -
DNA: TGTGCCAGCAGTGACCCTGGGGGCCTAGGTTATGAGCAGTTCTTC
CDR3: CASSDPGGLGYEQFF

V: TRBV4-2
size: -
J: TRBJ2-3
D: -
DNA: TGTGCCAGCAGCCAAGATCGGAGGGCAGGCACAGATACGCAGTATTTT
CDR3: CASSQDRRAGTDTQYF

V: TRBV10-2
size: once
J: TRBJ2-3
D: TRBD2
DNA: TGCGCCAGCAGCACGAGTGCACTAGCGGGGGGCACAGATACGCAGTATTTT
CDR3: CASSTSALAGGTDTQYF

V: TRBV19
size: few
J: TRBJ1-5
D: TRBD1
DNA: TGTGCCAGTAGCGGGACAGCAGATCAGCCCCAGCATTTT
CDR3: CASSGTADQPQHF

V: TRBV29-1
size: -
J: TRBJ2-2
D: TRBD1
DNA: TGCAGCGTTGAGAGGGGGCCCGGGGAGCTGTTTTTT
CDR3: CSVERGPGELFF

V: TRBV6-5
size: -
J: TRBJ2-3
D: -
DNA: TGTGCCAGCATCCGTGGGAGTGTAACAGATACGCAGTATTTT
CDR3: CASIRGSVTDTQYF

V: TRBV29-1
size: -
J: TRBJ2-1
D: TRBD2
DNA: TGCAGCGCCCGACGGCTAGCGGGAGACAATGAGCAGTTCTTC
CDR3: CSARRLAGDNEQFF

V: TRBV5-1
size: -
J: TRBJ1-1
D: TRBD1
DNA: TGCGCCAGCAGCACCGGACAGGTGGGTTTGAACACTGAAGCTTTCTTT
CDR3: CASSTGQVGLNTEAFF

V: TRBV6-6
size: -
J: TRBJ1-5
D: -
DNA: TGTGCCAGCAGTTACTCGAGAGGGCAGGGGATTCAGCCCCAGCATTTT
CDR3: CASSYSRGQGIQPQHF

V: TRBV6-2/TRBV6-3
size: -
J: TRBJ2-2
D: TRBD2
DNA: TGTGCCAGCAGTTACTCACCTAGCGGGAGTAACGGGGAGCTGTTTTTT
CDR3: CASSYSPSGSNGELFF

V: TRBV7-2
size: once
J: TRBJ1-5
D: -
DNA: TGTGCCAGCAGCTCCCAGGGAAGCAATCAGCCCCAGCATTTT
CDR3: CASSSQGSNQPQHF

V: TRBV2
size: -
J: TRBJ2-3
D: -
DNA: TGTGCCAGTACCATACAGGGTACAGATACGCAGTATTTT
CDR3: CASTIQGTDTQYF

V: TRBV3-1/TRBV3-2
size: -
J: TRBJ1-2
D: -
DNA: TGTGCCAGCAGCCCTGACAGGTCTTGGGGCTACACCTTC
CDR3: CASSPDRSWGYTF

V: TRBV5-6
size: -
J: TRBJ2-7
D: TRBD1
DNA: TGTGCCAGCAGCTTAGGGACAGGGGTCCACGAGCAGTACTTC
CDR3: CASSLGTGVHEQYF

V: TRBV7-6
size: -
J: TRBJ2-5
D: -
DNA: TGTGCCAGCAGCTTATCGGTTAGCGCGGGGTCCTTGGAGACCCAGTACTTC
CDR3: CASSLSVSAGSLETQYF

V: TRBV10-3
size: -
J: TRBJ2-2
D: -
DNA: TGTGCCATCACCCAGGGGTACACCGGGGAGCTGTTTTTT
CDR3: CAITQGYTGELFF

V: TRBV30
size: -
J: TRBJ2-3
D: -
DNA: TGTGCCTGGAGTGTGCTGGGAGGTGGCACAGATACGCAGTATTTT
CDR3: CAWSVLGGGTDTQYF

V: TRBV28
size: -
J: TRBJ1-5
D: -
DNA: TGTGCCAGCAGTTTACTCCAGGGCCCTAATCAGCCCCAGCATTTT
CDR3: CASSLLQGPNQPQHF

V: TRBV6-1
size: -
J: TRBJ2-3
D: TRBD2
DNA: TGTGCCAGCAGTGGGACTAGCGGGAGTCAAGGGACAGATACGCAGTATTTT
CDR3: CASSGTSGSQGTDTQYF